This TCR beta chain is drawn from a study of cytomegalovirus exposure and HLA in healthy donors. Background on the study: An earlier analysis identified more than 95 million unique TCR beta sequences in about 180 million T cells.

This CDR3 has 15 residues. In germline, CDR1 is SGHRS, CDR2 YFSETQ. J gave up 6 bases and V 7 bases, and 10 bases lay outside the gene matches. Findings of the study overall: Most subjects' HLA-A and HLA-B alleles were reportedly predicted from TCR beta sequences. TCR association rates varied by HLA locus in a later analysis, with DRB1 highest and HLA-C lowest. TRBV6-2, TRBV6-3 and other indistinguishable V segments were excluded.

Remarks on this clone: Its antigen is unidentified.

The PCR made use of 60 Vbeta and 13 Jbeta primers. Method: immunoSEQ multiplex PCR; TCRdb's copy keeps in-frame clones and lacks some. This sample carries some 100,000 clones, more than 75% of them seen once, and the ten largest clones take 12%. This clonotype originated in a woman aged 35 to 49 in good health and CMV-seropositive. The specimen was PBMCs. The J gene is TRBJ1-2, the V gene TRBV5-1, with 12 positions matching TRBD1. Here the CDR3 reads CASSGQGAAYDGYTF. Written as DNA, the CDR3 is TGCGCCAGCTCGGGACAGGGGGCGGCTTACGATGGCTACACCTTC.